This T cell receptor beta chain was sequenced for a study of glioma-infiltrating T cells after dendritic cell vaccination. Study-level information: Glioblastoma patients came from Phase I and II dendritic cell vaccination trials. Monocyte-derived dendritic cells, cultured approximately seven days with IL-4 and GM-CSF, were pulsed with autologous tumor lysate. Study-level points and caveats: Higher pretreatment TIL content predicted longer progression-free time and survival. No direct clonality-survival link was found; a diverse polyclonal response may matter.

Assay used: immunoSEQ multiplex PCR; TCRdb lists only in-frame clones, some missing. The sample holds under 70,000 clones, approximately 78% seen once. A word on this clone: Its target is not known.

From germline, CDR1 is KGHSH and CDR2 LQKENI. With 3 bases removed from V and 4 bases from J, the gap between germline ends came to 12 bases. This CDR3 comprises 14 residues. The receptor's source is a human donor with glioblastoma. This material consisted of blood, taken before dendritic cell vaccination. The chain has TRBV18 and TRBJ2-5; D is perhaps TRBD2 (6 bases). The CDR3 DNA is TGTGCCAGCTCACCCTGGGGAGGTGGAGAGACCCAGTACTTC. Encoded protein: CASSPWGGGETQYF. Full variable domain (missing parts from reference TRBV18 and TRBJ2-5): NAGVMQNPRHLVRRRGQEARLRCSPMKGHSHVYWYRQLPEEGLKFMVYLQKENIIDESGMPKERFSAEFPKEGPSILRIQQVVRGDSAAYFCASSPWGGGETQYFGPGTRLLVL.